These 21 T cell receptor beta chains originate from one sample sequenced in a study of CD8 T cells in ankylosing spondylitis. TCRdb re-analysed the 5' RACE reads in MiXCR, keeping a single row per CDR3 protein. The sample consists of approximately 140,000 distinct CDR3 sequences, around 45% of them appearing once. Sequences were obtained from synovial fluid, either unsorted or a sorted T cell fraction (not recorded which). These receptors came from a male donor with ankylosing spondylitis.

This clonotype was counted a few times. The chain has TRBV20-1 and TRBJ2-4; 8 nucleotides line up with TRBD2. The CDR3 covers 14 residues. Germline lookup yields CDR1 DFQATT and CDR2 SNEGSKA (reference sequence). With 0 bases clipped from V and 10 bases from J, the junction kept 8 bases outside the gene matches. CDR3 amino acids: CSARDRAGGSIQYF. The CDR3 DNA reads TGCAGTGCTAGAGATCGCGCGGGAGGTAGTATTCAGTACTTC.

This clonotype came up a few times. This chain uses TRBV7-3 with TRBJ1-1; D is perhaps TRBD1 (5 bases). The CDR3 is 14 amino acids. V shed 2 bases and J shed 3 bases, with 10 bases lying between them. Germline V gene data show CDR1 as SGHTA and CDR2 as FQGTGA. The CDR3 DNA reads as TGTGCCAGCAGCTTATTGGGGCAGGACACTGAAGCTTTCTTT. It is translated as CASSLLGQDTEAFF.

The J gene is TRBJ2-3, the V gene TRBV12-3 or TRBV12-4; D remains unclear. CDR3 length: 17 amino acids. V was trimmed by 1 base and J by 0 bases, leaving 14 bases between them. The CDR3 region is CASSLGPRFDSTDTQYF. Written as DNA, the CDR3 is TGTGCCAGCAGTTTAGGTCCTAGATTTGATAGCACAGATACGCAGTATTTT.

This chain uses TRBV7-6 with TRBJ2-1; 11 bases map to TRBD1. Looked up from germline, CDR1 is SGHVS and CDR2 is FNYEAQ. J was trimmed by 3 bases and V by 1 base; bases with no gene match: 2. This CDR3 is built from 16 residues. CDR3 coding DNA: TGTGCCAGCAGCTTAGGGACAGGGGGCTACTACAATGAGCAGTTCTTC. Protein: CASSLGTGGYYNEQFF.

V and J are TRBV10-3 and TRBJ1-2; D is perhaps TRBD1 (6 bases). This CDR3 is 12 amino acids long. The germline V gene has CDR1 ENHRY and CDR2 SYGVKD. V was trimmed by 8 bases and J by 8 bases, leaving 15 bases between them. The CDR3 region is CAIGQHAWGYTF. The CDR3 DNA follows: TGTGCCATCGGACAGCACGCTTGGGGCTACACCTTC.

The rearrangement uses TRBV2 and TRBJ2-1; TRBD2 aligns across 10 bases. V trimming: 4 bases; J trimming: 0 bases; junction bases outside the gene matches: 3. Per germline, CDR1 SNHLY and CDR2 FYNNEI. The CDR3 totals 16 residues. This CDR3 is CASSVPSGSSYNEQFF. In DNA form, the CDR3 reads TGTGCCAGCAGTGTCCCTAGCGGGAGCTCCTACAATGAGCAGTTCTTC.

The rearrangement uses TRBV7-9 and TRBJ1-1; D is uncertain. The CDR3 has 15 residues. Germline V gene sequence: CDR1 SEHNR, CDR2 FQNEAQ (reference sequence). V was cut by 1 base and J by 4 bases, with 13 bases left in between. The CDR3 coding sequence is TGTGCCAGCAGCTTAGTCATCCCTTGGGGCACTGAAGCTTTCTTT. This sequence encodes CASSLVIPWGTEAFF.

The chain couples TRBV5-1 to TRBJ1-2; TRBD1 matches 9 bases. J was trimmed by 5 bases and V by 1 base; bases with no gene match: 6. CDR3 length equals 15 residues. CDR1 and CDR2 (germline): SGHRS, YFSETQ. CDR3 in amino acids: CASSLRPQGAYGYTF. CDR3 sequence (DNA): TGCGCCAGCAGCTTGAGGCCACAGGGGGCTTATGGCTACACCTTC.

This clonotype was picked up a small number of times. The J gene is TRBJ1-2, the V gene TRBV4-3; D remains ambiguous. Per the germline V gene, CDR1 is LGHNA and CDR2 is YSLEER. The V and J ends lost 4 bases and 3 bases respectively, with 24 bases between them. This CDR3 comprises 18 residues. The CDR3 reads CASSPTDPGSTLDYGYTF. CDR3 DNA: TGCGCCAGCAGCCCTACTGACCCGGGGTCCACCCTCGACTATGGCTACACCTTC.

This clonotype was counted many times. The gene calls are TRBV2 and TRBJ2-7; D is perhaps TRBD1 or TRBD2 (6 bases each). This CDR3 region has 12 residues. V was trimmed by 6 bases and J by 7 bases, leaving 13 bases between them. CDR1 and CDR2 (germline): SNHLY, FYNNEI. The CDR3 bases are TGTGCCAGCAGATGGCAGGGGAGGGAGCAGTACTTC. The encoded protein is CASRWQGREQYF.

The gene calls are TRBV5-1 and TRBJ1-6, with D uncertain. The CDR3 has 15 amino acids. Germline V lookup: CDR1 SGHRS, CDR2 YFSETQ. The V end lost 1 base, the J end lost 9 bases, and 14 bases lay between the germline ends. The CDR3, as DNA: TGCGCCAGCAGCTTGAGGCCGGCGGGCTTTTCACCCCTCCACTTT. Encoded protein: CASSLRPAGFSPLHF.

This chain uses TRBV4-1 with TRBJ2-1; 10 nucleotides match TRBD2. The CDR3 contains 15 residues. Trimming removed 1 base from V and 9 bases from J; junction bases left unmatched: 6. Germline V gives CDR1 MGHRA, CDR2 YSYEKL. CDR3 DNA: TGCGCCAGCAGCCAAGGGCTAGCGGGGGAGGGTGAGCAGTTCTTC. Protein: CASSQGLAGEGEQFF.

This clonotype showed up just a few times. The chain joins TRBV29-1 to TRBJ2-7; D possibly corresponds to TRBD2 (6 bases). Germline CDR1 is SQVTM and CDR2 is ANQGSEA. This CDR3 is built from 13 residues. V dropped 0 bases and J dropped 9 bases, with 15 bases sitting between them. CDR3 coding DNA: TGCAGCGTTGAAGATGAAGCGGGCAGCGTGCAGTACTTC. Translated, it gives CSVEDEAGSVQYF.

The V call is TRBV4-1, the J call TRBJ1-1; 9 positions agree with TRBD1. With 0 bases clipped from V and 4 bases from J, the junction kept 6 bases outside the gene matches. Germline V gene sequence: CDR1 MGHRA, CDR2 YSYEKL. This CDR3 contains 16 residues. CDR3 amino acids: CASSQEPGQGSTEAFF. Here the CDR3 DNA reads TGCGCCAGCAGCCAAGAACCCGGACAGGGGAGCACTGAAGCTTTCTTT.

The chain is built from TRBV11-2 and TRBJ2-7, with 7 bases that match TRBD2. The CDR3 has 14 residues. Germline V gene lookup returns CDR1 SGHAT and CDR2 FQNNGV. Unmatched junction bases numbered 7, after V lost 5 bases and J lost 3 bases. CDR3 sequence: CASSLGTTYYEQYF. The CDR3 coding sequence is TGTGCCAGCAGCCTCGGGACTACTTACTACGAGCAGTACTTC.

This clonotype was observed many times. CDR3 amino acids: CASSFINTGELFF. The CDR3 nucleotides read TGTGCCAGCAGTTTTATTAACACCGGGGAGCTGTTTTTT. V and J are TRBV12-3 or TRBV12-4 and TRBJ2-2; no clear D gene. Trimming pared 3 bases from V and 2 bases from J, leaving 4 bases between. The CDR3 spans 13 residues.

The CDR3 nucleotides read TGTGCCAGCAGTTTAGGCAGGGGGCGCAACGGGGAGCTGTTTTTT. Translated: CASSLGRGRNGELFF. J is TRBJ2-2 and V is TRBV27; 8 nucleotides align to TRBD1. Trimming removed 2 bases from V and 7 bases from J; junction bases left unmatched: 6. Germline V gene lookup returns CDR1 MNHEY and CDR2 SMNVEV (reference sequence). The CDR3 is 15 amino acids.

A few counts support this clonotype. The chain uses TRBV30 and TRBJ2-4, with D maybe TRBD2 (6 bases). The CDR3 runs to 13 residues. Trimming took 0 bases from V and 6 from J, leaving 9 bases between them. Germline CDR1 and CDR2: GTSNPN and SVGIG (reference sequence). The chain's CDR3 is CAWSVPGGNIQYF. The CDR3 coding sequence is TGTGCCTGGAGTGTTCCCGGGGGAAACATTCAGTACTTC.

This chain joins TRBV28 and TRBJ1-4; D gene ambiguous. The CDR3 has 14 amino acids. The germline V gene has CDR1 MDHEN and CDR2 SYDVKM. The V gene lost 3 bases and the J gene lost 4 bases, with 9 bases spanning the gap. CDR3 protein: CASSFRLINEKLFF. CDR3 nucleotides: TGTGCCAGCAGTTTCAGACTGATTAATGAAAAACTGTTTTTT.

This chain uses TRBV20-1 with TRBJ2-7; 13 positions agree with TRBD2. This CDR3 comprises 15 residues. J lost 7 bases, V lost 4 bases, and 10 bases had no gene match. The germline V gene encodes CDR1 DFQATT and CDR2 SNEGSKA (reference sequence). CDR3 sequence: CSAKLAGGPSSEQYF. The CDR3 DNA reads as TGCAGTGCTAAACTAGCGGGAGGGCCCTCAAGTGAGCAGTACTTC.

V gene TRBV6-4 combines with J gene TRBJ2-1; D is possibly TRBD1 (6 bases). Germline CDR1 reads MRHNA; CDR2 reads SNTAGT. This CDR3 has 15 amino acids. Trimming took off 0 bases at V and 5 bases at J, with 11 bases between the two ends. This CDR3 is CASSDSAGADNEQFF. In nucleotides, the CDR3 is TGTGCCAGCAGTGACTCGGCAGGGGCCGACAATGAGCAGTTCTTC.